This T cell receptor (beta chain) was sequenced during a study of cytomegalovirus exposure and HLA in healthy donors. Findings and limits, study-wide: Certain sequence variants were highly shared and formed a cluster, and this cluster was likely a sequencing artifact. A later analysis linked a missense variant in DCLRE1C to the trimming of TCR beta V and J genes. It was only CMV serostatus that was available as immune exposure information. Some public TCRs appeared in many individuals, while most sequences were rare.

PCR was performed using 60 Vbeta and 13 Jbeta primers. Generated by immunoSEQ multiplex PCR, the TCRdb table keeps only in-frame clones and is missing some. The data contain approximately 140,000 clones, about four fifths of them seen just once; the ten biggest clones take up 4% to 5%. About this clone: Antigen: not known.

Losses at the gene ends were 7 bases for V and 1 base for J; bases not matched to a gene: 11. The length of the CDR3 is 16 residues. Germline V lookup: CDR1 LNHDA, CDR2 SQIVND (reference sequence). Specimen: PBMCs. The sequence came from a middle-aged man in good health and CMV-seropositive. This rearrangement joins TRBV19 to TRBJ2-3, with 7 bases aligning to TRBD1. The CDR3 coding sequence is TGTGCCAGTACTTCAGCGAGGGGGCGCGGCACAGATACGCAGTATTTT. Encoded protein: CASTSARGRGTDTQYF.